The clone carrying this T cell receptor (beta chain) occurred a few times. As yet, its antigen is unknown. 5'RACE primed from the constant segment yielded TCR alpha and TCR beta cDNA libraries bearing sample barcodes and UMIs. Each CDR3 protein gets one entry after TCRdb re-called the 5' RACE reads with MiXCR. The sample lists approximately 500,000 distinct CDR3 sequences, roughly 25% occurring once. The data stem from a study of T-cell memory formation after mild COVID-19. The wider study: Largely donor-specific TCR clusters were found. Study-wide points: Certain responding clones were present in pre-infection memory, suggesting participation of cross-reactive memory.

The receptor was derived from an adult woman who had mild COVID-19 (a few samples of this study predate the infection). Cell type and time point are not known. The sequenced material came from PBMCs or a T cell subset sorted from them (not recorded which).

The CDR3 spells CASSHTLERAGEGEKLFF. CDR3 sequence (DNA): TGTGCCAGCAGTCACACTCTGGAACGAGCAGGGGAGGGTGAAAAACTGTTTTTT. This chain uses TRBV7-9 with TRBJ1-4; possibly TRBD1 for D (6 bases). Germline CDR1 SEHNR, CDR2 FQNEAQ (reference sequence). The CDR3 totals 18 residues. Deletions cut 6 bases from V and 7 bases from J, with 27 bases between.